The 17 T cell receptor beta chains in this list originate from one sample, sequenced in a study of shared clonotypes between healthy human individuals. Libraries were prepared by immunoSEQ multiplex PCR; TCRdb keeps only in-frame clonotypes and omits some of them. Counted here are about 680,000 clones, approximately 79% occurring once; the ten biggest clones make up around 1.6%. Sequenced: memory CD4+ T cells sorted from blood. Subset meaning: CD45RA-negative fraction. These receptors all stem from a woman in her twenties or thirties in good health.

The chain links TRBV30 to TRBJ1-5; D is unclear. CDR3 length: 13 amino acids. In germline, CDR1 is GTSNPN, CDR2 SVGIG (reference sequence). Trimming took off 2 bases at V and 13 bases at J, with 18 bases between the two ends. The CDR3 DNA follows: TGTGCCTGGAGTCTACCACTAGGAGCCCGGCAGCATTTT. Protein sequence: CAWSLPLGARQHF.

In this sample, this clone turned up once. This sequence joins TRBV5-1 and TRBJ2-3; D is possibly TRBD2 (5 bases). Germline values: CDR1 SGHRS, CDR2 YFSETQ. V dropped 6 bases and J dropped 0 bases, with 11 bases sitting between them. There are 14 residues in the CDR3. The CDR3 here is CASMDTGSTDTQYF. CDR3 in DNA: TGCGCCAGCATGGATACGGGAAGCACAGATACGCAGTATTTT.

The CDR3 nucleotides are TGTGCCAGCAGTGGCCCCGGGACAGGGTTGAGCTACACCTTC. It specifies CASSGPGTGLSYTF. The V and J genes are TRBV25-1 and TRBJ1-2; 9 bases align to TRBD1. Germline V gene data show CDR1 as MGHDK and CDR2 as SYGVNS. This CDR3 has 14 amino acids. Unmatched junction bases numbered 9, after V lost 4 bases and J lost 9 bases.

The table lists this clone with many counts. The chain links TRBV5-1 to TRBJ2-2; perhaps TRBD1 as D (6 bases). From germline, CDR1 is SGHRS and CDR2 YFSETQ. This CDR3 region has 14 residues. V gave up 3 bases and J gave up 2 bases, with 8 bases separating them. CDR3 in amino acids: CASSSGHNTGELFF. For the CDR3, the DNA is TGCGCCAGCAGCTCGGGACACAACACCGGGGAGCTGTTTTTT.

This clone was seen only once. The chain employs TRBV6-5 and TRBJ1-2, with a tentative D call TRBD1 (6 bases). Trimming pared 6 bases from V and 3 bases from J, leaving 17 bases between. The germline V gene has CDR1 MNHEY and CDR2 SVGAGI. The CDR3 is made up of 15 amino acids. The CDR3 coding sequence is TGTGCCAGCAGCGGACCCTTCAGGGGTTACTATGGCTACACCTTC. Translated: CASSGPFRGYYGYTF.

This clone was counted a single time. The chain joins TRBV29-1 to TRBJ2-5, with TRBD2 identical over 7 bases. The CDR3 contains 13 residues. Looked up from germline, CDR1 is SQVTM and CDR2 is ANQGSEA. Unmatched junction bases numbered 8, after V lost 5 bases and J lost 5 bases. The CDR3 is CSVLRGVRETQYF. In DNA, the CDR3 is TGCAGCGTTCTTCGGGGGGTGCGGGAGACCCAGTACTTC.

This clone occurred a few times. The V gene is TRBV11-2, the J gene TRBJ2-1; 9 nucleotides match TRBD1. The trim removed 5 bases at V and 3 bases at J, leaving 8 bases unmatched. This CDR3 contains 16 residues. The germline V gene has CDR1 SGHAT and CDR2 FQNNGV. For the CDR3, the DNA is TGTGCCAGCAGCACCACAGGGGGCCTCCTCTACAATGAGCAGTTCTTC. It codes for CASSTTGGLLYNEQFF.

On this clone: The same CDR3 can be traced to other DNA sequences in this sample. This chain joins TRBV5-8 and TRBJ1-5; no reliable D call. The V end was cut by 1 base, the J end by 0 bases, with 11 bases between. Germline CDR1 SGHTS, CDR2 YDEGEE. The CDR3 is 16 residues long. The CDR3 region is CASSLRRSYSNQPQHF. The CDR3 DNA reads TGTGCCAGCAGCTTGAGACGGAGCTATAGCAATCAGCCCCAGCATTTT.

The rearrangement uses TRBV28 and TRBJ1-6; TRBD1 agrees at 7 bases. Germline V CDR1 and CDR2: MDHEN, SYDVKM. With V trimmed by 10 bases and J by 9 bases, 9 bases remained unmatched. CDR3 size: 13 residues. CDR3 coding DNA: TGTGCCACTAAAGGGGGCGCGGGTTCACCCCTCCACTTT. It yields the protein CATKGGAGSPLHF. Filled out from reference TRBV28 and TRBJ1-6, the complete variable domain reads DVKVTQSSRYLVKRTGEKVFLECVQDMDHENMFWYRQDPGLGLRLIYFSYDVKMKEKGDIPEGYSVSREKKERFSLILESASTNQTSMYLCATKGGAGSPLHFGNGTRLTVT.

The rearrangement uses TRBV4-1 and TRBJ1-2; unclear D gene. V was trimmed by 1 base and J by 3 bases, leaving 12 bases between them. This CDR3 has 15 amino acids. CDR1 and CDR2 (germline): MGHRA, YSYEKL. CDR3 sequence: CASSQGNAGDYGYTF. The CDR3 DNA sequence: TGCGCCAGCAGCCAAGGTAACGCAGGAGACTATGGCTACACCTTC.

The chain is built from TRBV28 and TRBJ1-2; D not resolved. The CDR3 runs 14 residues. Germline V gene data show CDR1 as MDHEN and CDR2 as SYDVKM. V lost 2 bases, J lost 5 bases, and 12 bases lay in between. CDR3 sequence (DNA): TGTGCCAGCAGTTTAATCCGGGGTTCTTATGGCTACACCTTC. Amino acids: CASSLIRGSYGYTF.

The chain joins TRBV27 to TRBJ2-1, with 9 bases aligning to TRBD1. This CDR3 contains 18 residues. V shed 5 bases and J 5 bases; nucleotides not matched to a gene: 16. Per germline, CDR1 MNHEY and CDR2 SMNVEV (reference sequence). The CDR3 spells CASSKGGTGRRRDNEQFF. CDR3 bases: TGTGCCAGCAGTAAAGGCGGGACAGGGAGACGAAGGGACAATGAGCAGTTCTTC.

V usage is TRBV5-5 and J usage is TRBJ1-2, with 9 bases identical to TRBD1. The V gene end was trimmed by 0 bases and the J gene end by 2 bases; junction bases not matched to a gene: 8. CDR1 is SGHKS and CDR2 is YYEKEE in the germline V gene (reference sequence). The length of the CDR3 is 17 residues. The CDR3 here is CASSLVPGQGGNYGYTF. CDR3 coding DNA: TGTGCCAGCAGCTTGGTTCCGGGACAGGGCGGGAACTATGGCTACACCTTC. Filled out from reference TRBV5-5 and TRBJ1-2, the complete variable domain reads DAGVTQSPTHLIKTRGQQVTLRCSPISGHKSVSWYQQVLGQGPQFIFQYYEKEERGRGNFPDRFSARQFPNYSSELNVNALLLGDSALYLCASSLVPGQGGNYGYTFGSGTRLTVV.

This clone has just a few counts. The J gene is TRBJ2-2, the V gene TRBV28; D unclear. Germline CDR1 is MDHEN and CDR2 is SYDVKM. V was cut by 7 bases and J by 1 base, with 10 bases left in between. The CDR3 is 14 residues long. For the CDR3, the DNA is TGTGCCAGCAAAGTCACAGTGAACACCGGGGAGCTGTTTTTT. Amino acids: CASKVTVNTGELFF.

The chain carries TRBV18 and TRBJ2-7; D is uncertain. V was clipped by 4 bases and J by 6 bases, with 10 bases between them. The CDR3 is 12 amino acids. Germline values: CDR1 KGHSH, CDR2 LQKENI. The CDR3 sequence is CASSQESGEQYF. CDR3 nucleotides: TGTGCCAGCTCACAAGAGAGTGGCGAGCAGTACTTC.

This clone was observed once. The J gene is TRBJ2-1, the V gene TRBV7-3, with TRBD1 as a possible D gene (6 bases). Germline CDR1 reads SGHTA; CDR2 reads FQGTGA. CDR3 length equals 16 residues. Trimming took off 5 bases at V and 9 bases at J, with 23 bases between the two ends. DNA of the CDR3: TGTGCCAGCAGCGCAAATCTACAGGGCACCGAGGGTGAGCAGTTCTTC. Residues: CASSANLQGTEGEQFF.

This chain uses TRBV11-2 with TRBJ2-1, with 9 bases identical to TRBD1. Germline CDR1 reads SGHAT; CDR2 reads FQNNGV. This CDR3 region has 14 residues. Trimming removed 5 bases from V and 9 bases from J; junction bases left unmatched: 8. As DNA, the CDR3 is TGTGCCAGCAGCCCACAGGGGGCGACGGTTGAGCAGTTCTTC. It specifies CASSPQGATVEQFF.